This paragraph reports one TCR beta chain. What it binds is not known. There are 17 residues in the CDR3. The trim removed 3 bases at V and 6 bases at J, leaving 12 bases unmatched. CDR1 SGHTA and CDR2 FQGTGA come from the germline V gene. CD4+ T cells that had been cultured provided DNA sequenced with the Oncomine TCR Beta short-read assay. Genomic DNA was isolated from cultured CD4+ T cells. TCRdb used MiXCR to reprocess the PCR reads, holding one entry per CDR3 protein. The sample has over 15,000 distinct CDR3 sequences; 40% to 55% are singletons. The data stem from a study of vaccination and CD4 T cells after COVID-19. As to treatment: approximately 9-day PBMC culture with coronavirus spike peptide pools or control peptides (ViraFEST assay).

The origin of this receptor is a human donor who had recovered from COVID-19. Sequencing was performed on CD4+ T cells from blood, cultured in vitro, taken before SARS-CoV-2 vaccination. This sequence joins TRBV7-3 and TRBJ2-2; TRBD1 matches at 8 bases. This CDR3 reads CASSLAKTGVGPGELFF. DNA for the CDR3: TGTGCCAGCAGCTTGGCTAAGACAGGGGTAGGCCCCGGGGAGCTGTTTTTT.